Below, 5 T cell receptor beta chains from the same sample are listed, as sequenced in a study of blood T cells in healthy people across ages. Primers used in a second PCR of roughly 6 to 12 cycles were a sample-barcoded 5' primer and a J-beta primer mix. TCRdb reprocessed the 5' RACE reads with MiXCR, giving one entry per CDR3 protein. Of about 290,000 distinct CDR3 sequences in the sample, 27% were seen once. The sequenced sample consisted of blood. These receptors all come from a woman in her sixties or seventies in good health.

This clonotype was seen many times. This chain connects TRBV12-3 or TRBV12-4 to TRBJ2-7; TRBD2 matches 7 bases. The CDR3 length is 15 residues. The trim removed 4 bases at V and 0 bases at J, leaving 6 bases unmatched. Written as DNA, the CDR3 is TGTGCCAGCAGTTCCCGCGGGAGTGCCTCCTACGAGCAGTACTTC. Its protein is CASSSRGSASYEQYF.

The chain links TRBV28 to TRBJ2-2, with D maybe TRBD2 (5 bases). V lost 5 bases to trimming and J lost 1 base, with 11 bases between them. Germline CDR1 reads MDHEN; CDR2 reads SYDVKM. The CDR3 contains 15 residues. This CDR3 reads CASSPTGVNTGELFF. CDR3 sequence (DNA): TGTGCCAGCAGTCCAACCGGGGTGAACACCGGGGAGCTGTTTTTT.

This chain connects TRBV28 to TRBJ1-2; a weak D match, TRBD1 (5 bases). Between the trimmed V and J ends, which lost 9 bases and 5 bases, there was a span of 19 bases. The germline gives CDR1 MDHEN, CDR2 SYDVKM. This CDR3 is built from 14 residues. The CDR3 protein is CARSPSDSGYGYTF. The DNA of the CDR3 is TGTGCCAGGTCGCCCTCCGACAGCGGGTATGGCTACACCTTC.

Points on this clonotype: One end of the junction does not line up with germline, which may come from a read error. The V and J genes are TRBV11-2 and TRBJ2-3, with D perhaps matching TRBD2 (5 bases). The CDR3 sequence is 17 residues long. Germline V CDR1 and CDR2: SGHAT, FQNNGV. The CDR3 here is CASSINPTSYSRDAQYF. CDR3 DNA: TGTGCCAGCAGCATCAACCCCACTAGTTACTCGAGAGATGCGCAGTATTTT.

The table lists this clonotype with many counts. This sequence joins TRBV6-5 and TRBJ2-2; D is unresolved. The V end lost 6 bases, the J end lost 1 base, and 0 bases lay between the germline ends. This CDR3 region has 11 residues. Looked up from germline, CDR1 is MNHEY and CDR2 is SVGAGI. This CDR3 reads CASRNTGELFF. DNA for the CDR3: TGTGCCAGCAGGAACACCGGGGAGCTGTTTTTT.